This T cell receptor (beta chain) was identified in a study of T cell responses to AZD1222 COVID-19 vaccine. Findings and caveats of the study: Repertoire collection took place solely once the T cell response had peaked.

A word on this clone: Its antigen is unidentified.

Germline V lookup: CDR1 LNHDA, CDR2 SQIVND (reference sequence). Trimming left V 6 bases short and J 7 bases short, with 13 bases between. The CDR3 contains 13 residues. Here immunoSEQ multiplex PCR was the method, and the copy in TCRdb shows in-frame clones only, minus some. Of about 180,000 clones in the sample, around 87% were seen once. The gene calls are TRBV19 and TRBJ1-5; a weak D match, TRBD1 (5 bases). The receptor comes from an adult in good health. Sequences were derived from peripheral blood, sampled on day 0 of AZD1222 vaccination. The CDR3 DNA is TGTGCCAGTAGAAGGGGTTTTTCGCAGCCCCAGCATTTT. Protein: CASRRGFSQPQHF.